The clone carrying this T cell receptor (beta chain) was picked up one time. The antigen is unknown. At least 6 million PBMCs were isolated per sample. Total RNA, at least 5 micrograms per sample, came from PBMCs. This specimen comes from a study of blood T cells in healthy people across ages. Study results and caveats: Roughly linear declines in TCR beta diversity per million T cells occurred with age.

Primed by a sample-barcoded 5' primer and a J-beta primer mix, a second PCR proceeded for 7 to 11 cycles. The template-switch adaptor was a 5' adaptor with 12 random nucleotides. It tagged each cDNA molecule. TCRdb re-called the 5' RACE reads through MiXCR, storing one row per CDR3 protein. The sample yields about 640,000 distinct CDR3 sequences, under 65% seen once. The CDR3 is 11 residues long. CDR1 and CDR2 (germline): SGDLS, YYNGEE. V trimming: 7 bases; J trimming: 6 bases; junction bases outside the gene matches: 2. The sequence was collected from a man aged 55 to 70 in good health. Sequenced: blood. This chain uses TRBV9 with TRBJ2-7; 9 positions agree with TRBD1. CDR3 sequence (DNA): TGTGCCAGCCGGGACAGGGCCGAGCAGTACTTC. Its translation: CASRDRAEQYF. Drawing the rest from reference TRBV9 and TRBJ2-7, the complete variable domain is DSGVTQTPKHLITATGQRVTLRCSPRSGDLSVYWYQQSLDQGLQFLIQYYNGEERAKGNILERFSAQQFPDLHSELNLSSLELGDSALYFCASRDRAEQYFGPGTRLTVT.